Listed below are T cell receptor beta chains from one sample, sequenced in a study of control samples from healthy donors and cancer patients. Clones were sequenced by immunoSEQ multiplex PCR, and TCRdb holds only the in-frame ones, with some missing. The sample gives roughly 45,000 clones, about 86% of which show up once; roughly 2.8% is in the top ten. Sequences were obtained from PBMCs. Receptors originate from a woman between 50 and 59 years old with lung cancer. The conserved cysteine and the conserved F or W are not part of the CDR3 here.

V gene	J gene	CDR3 protein
TRBV7-8	TRBJ1-1	ASRERGLAEAF
TRBV27	TRBJ1-6	ASTRGVHSPLH
TRBV7-9	TRBJ2-7	ASSSTGSEQY
TRBV5-1	TRBJ1-1	ASSLGTGDTEAF
TRBV25-1	TRBJ2-7	ASRGLESGQY
TRBV27	TRBJ2-1	ASSLPGATSYNEQF
TRBV11-3	TRBJ2-1	ASSSPSDRGSGEQF
TRBV28	TRBJ1-6	ASSPPGRAYNSPLH
TRBV7-9	TRBJ2-5	ASSLPAGGQTQY
TRBV28	TRBJ1-6	ASAQRAGAYNSPLH
TRBV7-9	TRBJ1-1	ASSLGTGGETEAF
TRBV30	TRBJ2-7	AWSADRGYEQY
TRBV6-2/TRBV6-3	TRBJ2-3	ASSYSNRIDTQY
TRBV6-6	TRBJ2-1	ASSYSGTSDFHEQF
TRBV6-5	TRBJ2-3	ASSPLRADTQY
TRBV9	TRBJ1-2	ASSVAAYYGYT
TRBV20-1	TRBJ2-3	SARSTDTQY
TRBV5-1	TRBJ2-3	ASSLQMGSTDTQY
TRBV7-3	TRBJ2-1	ASSPSGGLYNEQF
TRBV27	TRBJ2-1	ASRLDPAYYNEQF
TRBV11-3	TRBJ2-7	ASSSRGGTGRSYEQY
TRBV19	TRBJ2-2	ASIGTLRTGELF
TRBV7-8	TRBJ2-2	ASSLGLSNTGELF
TRBV12-3/TRBV12-4	TRBJ2-5	ASTEPREETQY
TRBV5-5	TRBJ1-5	ASSLKRTNQPQH
TRBV6-6	TRBJ1-6	ASSYSISLRDSPLH
TRBV3-1/TRBV3-2	TRBJ1-2	ASRQNRAANYGYT
TRBV27	TRBJ1-2	ASSSPGQGFGYT
TRBV19	TRBJ2-3	ASSIIGDTQY
TRBV30	TRBJ2-5	AWTVESGWQTQY
TRBV3-1/TRBV3-2	TRBJ2-7	ASSPAWGEQY
TRBV7-8	TRBJ1-1	ASSLSGNTEAF
TRBV19	TRBJ2-6	ASRGGPISGANVLT
TRBV6-5	TRBJ2-7	AIGLAGISYEQY
TRBV11-3	TRBJ1-4	ASSLRVSTNEKLF
TRBV6-5	TRBJ1-2	ASRTEQGSYGYT
TRBV4-3	TRBJ2-5	ASSQDLGGGGFGETQY
TRBV6-2/TRBV6-3	TRBJ1-1	ASSSPTRNTEAF
TRBV24-1	TRBJ1-1	ATSDSGGGNTEAF
TRBV3-1/TRBV3-2	TRBJ1-2	ASSNAGAGYT
TRBV28	TRBJ2-2	ASSILSSDTGELF
TRBV15	TRBJ2-5	ATSSGPRETQY
TRBV19	TRBJ1-2	ASSISGGVPGYT
TRBV21-1	TRBJ2-3	ASSNYMTSGGGPDTQY
TRBV19	TRBJ1-1	ASSTAGVGTEAF
TRBV9	TRBJ1-1	ASSDATGGMNTEAF
TRBV2	TRBJ1-1	ANRLNTEAF
TRBV5-1	TRBJ2-3	ASSLAGAGPYSSTDTQY